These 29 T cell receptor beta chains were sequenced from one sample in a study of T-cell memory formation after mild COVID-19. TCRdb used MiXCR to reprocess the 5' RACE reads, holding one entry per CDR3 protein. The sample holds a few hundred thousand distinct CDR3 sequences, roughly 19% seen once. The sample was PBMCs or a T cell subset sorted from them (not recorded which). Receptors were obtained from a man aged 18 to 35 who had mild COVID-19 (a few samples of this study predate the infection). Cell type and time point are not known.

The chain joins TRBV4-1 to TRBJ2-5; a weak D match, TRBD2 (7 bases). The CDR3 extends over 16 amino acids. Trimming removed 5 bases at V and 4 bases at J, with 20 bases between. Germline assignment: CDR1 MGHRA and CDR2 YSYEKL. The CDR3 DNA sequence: TGCGCCAGCAGCTCCCCCGGCGGGGGCGGAGGAGAGACCCAGTACTTC. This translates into CASSSPGGGGGETQYF.

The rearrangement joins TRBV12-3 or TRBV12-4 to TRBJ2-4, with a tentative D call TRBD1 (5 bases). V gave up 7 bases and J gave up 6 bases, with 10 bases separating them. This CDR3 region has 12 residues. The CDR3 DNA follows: TGTGCCAGCACTTTTACAGGAAACATTCAGTACTTC. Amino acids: CASTFTGNIQYF.

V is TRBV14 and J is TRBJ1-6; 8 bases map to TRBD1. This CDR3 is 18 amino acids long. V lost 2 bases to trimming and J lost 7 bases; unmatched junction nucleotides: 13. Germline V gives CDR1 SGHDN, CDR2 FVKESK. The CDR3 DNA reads TGTGCCAGCAGCCAAACACTACTCTCGGACAGGGTCAATTCACCCCTCCACTTT. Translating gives CASSQTLLSDRVNSPLHF. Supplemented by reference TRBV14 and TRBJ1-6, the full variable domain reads EAGVTQFPSHSVIEKGQTVTLRCDPISGHDNLYWYRRVMGKEIKFLLHFVKESKQDESGMPNNRFLAERTGGTYSTLKVQPAELEDSGVYFCASSQTLLSDRVNSPLHFGNGTRLTVT.

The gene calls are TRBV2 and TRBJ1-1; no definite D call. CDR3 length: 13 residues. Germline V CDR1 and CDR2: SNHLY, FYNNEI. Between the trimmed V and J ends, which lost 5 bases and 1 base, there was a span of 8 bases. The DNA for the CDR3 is TGTGCCAGCAGTTGGAATGAGAACACTGAAGCTTTCTTT. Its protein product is CASSWNENTEAFF.

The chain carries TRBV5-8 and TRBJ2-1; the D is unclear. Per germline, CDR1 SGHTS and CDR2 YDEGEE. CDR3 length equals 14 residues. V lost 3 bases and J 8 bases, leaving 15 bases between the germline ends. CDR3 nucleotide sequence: TGTGCCAGCAGCTATGGAGCGATCGGTGATGAGCAGTTCTTC. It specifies CASSYGAIGDEQFF.

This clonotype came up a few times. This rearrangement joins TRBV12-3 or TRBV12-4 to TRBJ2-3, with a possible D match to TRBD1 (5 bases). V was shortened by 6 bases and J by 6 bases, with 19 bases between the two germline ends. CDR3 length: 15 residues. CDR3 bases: TGTGCCAGCAGCGTAACCAGGGTACTCCGGGATACGCAGTATTTT. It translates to CASSVTRVLRDTQYF.

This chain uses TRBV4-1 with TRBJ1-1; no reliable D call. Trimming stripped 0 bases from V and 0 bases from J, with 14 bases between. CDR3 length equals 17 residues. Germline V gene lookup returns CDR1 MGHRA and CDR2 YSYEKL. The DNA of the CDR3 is TGCGCCAGCAGCCAAGAATCTGCAGGACGAATGAACACTGAAGCTTTCTTT. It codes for CASSQESAGRMNTEAFF.

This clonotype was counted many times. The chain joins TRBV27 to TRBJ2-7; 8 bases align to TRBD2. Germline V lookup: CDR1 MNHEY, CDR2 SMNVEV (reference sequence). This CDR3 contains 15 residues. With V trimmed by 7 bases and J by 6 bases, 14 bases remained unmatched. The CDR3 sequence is CASISRGTGGPEQYV. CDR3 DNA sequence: TGTGCCAGCATCTCGCGGGGGACGGGAGGGCCCGAGCAGTACGTC.

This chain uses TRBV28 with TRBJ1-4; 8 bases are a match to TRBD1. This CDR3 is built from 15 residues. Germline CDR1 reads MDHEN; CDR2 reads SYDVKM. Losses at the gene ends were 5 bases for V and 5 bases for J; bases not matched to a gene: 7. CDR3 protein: CASSGADRENEKLFF. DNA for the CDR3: TGTGCCAGCAGTGGTGCGGACAGGGAGAATGAAAAACTGTTTTTT.

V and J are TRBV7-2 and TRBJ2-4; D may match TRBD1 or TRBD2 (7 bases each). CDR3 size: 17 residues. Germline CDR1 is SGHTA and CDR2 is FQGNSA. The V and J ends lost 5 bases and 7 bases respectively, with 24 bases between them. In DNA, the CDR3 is TGTGCCAGCAGCCCCCAGGGGGGGATGACGGGGTTGAACATTCAGTACTTC. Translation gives CASSPQGGMTGLNIQYF.

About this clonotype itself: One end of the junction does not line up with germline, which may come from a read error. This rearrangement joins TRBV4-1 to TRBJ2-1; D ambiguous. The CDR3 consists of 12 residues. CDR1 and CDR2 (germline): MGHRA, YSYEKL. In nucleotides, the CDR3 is TGCGCCAGCAGACAAGGTCGCAGTGAGCAGTTCTTC. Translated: CASRQGRSEQFF.

The CDR3 here is CASSALGLAENTGELFF. The DNA for the CDR3 is TGTGCCAGCAGCGCTCTGGGACTAGCGGAGAACACCGGGGAGCTGTTTTTT. This chain uses TRBV7-9 with TRBJ2-2; 11 bases are a match to TRBD2. The CDR3 is 17 residues long. Germline CDR1 SEHNR, CDR2 FQNEAQ (reference sequence). Trimming took 5 bases from V and 1 from J; bases not matched to a gene: 6.

As DNA, the CDR3 is TGTGCCAGCAGCGGGGCGACTAGCTTGGCAGATACGCAGTATTTT. Residues: CASSGATSLADTQYF. The chain employs TRBV6-1 and TRBJ2-3, with 7 bases matching TRBD2. Unmatched junction bases numbered 10, after V lost 6 bases and J lost 4 bases. The CDR3 runs 15 residues. The germline V gene has CDR1 MNHNS and CDR2 SASEGT.

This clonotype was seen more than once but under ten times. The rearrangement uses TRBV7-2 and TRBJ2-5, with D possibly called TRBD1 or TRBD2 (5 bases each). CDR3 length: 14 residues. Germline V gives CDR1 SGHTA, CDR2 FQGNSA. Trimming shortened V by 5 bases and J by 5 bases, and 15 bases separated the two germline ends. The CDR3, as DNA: TGTGCCAGCAGCACGCGGACGAGGGGTGAGACCCAGTACTTC. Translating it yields CASSTRTRGETQYF. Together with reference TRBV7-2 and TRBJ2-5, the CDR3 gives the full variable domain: GAGVSQSPSNKVTEKGKDVELRCDPISGHTALYWYRQSLGQGLEFLIYFQGNSAPDKSGLPSDRFSAERTGGSVSTLTIQRTQQEDSAVYLCASSTRTRGETQYFGPGTRLLVL.

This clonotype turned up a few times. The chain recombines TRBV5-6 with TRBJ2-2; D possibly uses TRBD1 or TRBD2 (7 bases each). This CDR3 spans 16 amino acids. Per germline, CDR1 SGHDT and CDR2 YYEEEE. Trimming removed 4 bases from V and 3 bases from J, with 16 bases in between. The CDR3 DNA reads TGTGCCAGCAGCGCCAACAGGGGAGGGTACACCGGGGAGCTGTTTTTT. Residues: CASSANRGGYTGELFF.

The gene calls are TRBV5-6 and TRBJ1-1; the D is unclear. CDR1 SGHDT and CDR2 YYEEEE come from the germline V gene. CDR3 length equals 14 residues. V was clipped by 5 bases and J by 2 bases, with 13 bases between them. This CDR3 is CASSYGALNTEAFF. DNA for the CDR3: TGTGCCAGCAGTTACGGAGCTTTAAACACTGAAGCTTTCTTT.

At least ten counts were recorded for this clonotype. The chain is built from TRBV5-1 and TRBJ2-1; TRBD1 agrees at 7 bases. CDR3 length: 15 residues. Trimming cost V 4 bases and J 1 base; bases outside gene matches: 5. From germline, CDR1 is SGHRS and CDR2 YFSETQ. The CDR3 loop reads CASSQGVLSYNEQFF. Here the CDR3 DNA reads TGCGCCAGCAGCCAGGGGGTACTATCCTACAATGAGCAGTTCTTC.

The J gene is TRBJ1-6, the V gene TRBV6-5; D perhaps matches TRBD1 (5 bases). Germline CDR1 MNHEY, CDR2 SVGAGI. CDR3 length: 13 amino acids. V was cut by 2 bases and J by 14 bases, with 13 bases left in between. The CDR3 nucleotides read TGTGCCAGCAGTTACGGTGGGGCTACGTCCCTCCACTTT. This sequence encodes CASSYGGATSLHF.

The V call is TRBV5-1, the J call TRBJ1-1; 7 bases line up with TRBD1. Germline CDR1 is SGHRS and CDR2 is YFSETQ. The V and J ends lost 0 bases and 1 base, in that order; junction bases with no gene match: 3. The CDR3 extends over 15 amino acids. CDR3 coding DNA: TGCGCCAGCAGCTTGGCGGGACAGCCGAACACTGAAGCTTTCTTT. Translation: CASSLAGQPNTEAFF.

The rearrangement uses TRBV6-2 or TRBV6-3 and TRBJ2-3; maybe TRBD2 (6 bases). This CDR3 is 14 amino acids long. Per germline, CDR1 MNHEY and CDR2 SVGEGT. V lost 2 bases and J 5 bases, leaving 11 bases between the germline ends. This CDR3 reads CASSYVAGGDTQYF. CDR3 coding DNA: TGTGCCAGCAGTTACGTGGCCGGGGGAGATACGCAGTATTTT.

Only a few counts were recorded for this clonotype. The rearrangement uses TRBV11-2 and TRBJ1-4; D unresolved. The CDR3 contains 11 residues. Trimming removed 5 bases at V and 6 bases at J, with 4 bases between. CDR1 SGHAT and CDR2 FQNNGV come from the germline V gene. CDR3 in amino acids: CASSEHEKLFF. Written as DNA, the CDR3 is TGTGCCAGCAGCGAACATGAAAAACTGTTTTTT.

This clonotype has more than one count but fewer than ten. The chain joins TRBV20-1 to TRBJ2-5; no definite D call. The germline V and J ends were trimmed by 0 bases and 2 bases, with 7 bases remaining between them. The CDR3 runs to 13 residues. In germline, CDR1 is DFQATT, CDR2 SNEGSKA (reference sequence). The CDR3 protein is CSARDRIQETQYF. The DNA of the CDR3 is TGCAGTGCTAGAGATCGCATTCAAGAGACCCAGTACTTC.

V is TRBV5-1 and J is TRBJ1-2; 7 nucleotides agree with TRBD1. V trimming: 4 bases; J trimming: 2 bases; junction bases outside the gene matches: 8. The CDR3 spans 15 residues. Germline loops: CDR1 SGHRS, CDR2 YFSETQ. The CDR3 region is CASSRTGPRNYGYTF. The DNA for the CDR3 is TGCGCCAGCAGCCGGACAGGCCCCAGGAACTATGGCTACACCTTC.

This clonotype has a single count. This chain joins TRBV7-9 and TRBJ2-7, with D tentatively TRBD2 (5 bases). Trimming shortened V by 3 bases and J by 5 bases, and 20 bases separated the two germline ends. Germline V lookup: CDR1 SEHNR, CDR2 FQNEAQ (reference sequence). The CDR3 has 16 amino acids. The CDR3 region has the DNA TGTGCCAGCAGCTTTTTAGTAGCGATAGAGCGCGACGAGCAGTACTTC. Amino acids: CASSFLVAIERDEQYF.

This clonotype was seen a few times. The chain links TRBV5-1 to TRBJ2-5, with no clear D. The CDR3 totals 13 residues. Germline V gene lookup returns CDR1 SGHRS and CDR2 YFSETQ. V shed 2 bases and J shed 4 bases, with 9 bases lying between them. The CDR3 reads CASSLASLETQYF. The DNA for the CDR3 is TGCGCCAGCAGCTTAGCAAGCCTAGAGACCCAGTACTTC.

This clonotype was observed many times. The CDR3, as DNA: TGTGCCAGCAGAACCGGGACAGGGGTCTATGGCTACACCTTC. Translating it yields CASRTGTGVYGYTF. This chain uses TRBV5-4 with TRBJ1-2; 10 bases align to TRBD1. Per germline, CDR1 SGHNT and CDR2 YYREEE (reference sequence). With 5 bases clipped from V and 4 bases from J, the junction kept 5 bases outside the gene matches. The CDR3 is 14 residues long. Together with reference TRBV5-4 and TRBJ1-2, the CDR3 gives the full variable domain: ETGVTQSPTHLIKTRGQQVTLRCSSQSGHNTVSWYQQALGQGPQFIFQYYREEENGRGNFPPRFSGLQFPNYSSELNVNALELDDSALYLCASRTGTGVYGYTFGSGTRLTVV.

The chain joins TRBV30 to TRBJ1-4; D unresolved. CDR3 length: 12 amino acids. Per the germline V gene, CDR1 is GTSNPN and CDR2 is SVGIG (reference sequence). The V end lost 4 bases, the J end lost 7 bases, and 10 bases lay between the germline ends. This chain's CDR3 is CAWNFSGEKLFF. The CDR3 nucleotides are TGTGCCTGGAATTTCTCTGGTGAAAAACTGTTTTTT.

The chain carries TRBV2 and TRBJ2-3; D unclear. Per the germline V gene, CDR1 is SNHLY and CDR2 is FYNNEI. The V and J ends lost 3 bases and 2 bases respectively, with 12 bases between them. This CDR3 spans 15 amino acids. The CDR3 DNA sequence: TGTGCCAGCAGTGATAGGGATTGGGTCACAGATACGCAGTATTTT. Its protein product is CASSDRDWVTDTQYF.

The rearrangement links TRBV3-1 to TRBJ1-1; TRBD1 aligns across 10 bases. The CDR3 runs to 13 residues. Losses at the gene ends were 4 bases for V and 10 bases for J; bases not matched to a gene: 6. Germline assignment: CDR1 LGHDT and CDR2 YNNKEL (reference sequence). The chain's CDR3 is CASSLPGQGLAFF. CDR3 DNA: TGTGCCAGCAGCCTTCCGGGACAGGGGTTAGCTTTCTTT. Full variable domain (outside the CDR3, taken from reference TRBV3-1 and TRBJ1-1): DTAVSQTPKYLVTQMGNDKSIKCEQNLGHDTMYWYKQDSKKFLKIMFSYNNKELIINETVPNRFSPKSPDKAHLNLHINSLELGDSAVYFCASSLPGQGLAFFGQGTRLTVV.